This T cell receptor beta chain emerged from a study of PD-1 blockade in classical Hodgkin lymphoma. As for time point: cycle 4 day 1 (C4D1), after 5 to 7 weeks of nivolumab. Every patient experienced relapse after autologous stem cell transplantation, and brentuximab vedotin exposure varied. After thawing, PBMCs were subjected to magnetic negative selection to isolate CD8+ T cells. This clone came up once. The CDR3 is 13 amino acids. V lost 4 bases to trimming and J lost 6 bases, with 9 bases between them. Germline V gene sequence: CDR1 SNHLY, CDR2 FYNNEI. Profiling relied on immunoSEQ multiplex PCR, and the TCRdb table lists in-frame clones only, not all of them. This sample yields 20,000 or so clones, of which less than 90% are seen a single time; around 5% belongs to the top ten.

The sequence was collected from a human donor with classical Hodgkin lymphoma. The chain carries TRBV2 and TRBJ2-2; tentative D call: TRBD1 (6 bases). The sequencing used CD8+ T cells from blood, collected before the fourth cycle of nivolumab. The CDR3 bases are TGTGCCAGCAGTGTCAGGGGCGCCGGGGAGCTGTTTTTT. Its translation: CASSVRGAGELFF.